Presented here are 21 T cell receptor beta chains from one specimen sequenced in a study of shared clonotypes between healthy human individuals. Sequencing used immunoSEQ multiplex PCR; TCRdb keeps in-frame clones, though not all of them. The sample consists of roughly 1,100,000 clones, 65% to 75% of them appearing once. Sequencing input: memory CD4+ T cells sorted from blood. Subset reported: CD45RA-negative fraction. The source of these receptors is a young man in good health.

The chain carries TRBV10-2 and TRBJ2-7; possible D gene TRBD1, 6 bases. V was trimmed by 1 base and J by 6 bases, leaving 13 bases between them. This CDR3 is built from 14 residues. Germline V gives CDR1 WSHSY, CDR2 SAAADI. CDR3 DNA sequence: TGCGCCAGCAGTGAGTGGATACAGGGAATCGAGCAGTACTTC. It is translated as CASSEWIQGIEQYF.

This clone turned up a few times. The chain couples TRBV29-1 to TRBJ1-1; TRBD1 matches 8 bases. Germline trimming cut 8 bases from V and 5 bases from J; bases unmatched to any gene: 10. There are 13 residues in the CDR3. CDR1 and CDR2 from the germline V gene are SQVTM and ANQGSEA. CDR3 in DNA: TGCAGCCTTAGGACAGGGAAATGGACTGAAGCTTTCTTT. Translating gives CSLRTGKWTEAFF.

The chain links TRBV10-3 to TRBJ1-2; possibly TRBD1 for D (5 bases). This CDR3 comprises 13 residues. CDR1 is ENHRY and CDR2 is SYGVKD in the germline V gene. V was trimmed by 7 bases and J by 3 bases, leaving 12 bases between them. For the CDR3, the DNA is TGTGCCATCACTGGGACGGCCGACTATGGCTACACCTTC. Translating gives CAITGTADYGYTF.

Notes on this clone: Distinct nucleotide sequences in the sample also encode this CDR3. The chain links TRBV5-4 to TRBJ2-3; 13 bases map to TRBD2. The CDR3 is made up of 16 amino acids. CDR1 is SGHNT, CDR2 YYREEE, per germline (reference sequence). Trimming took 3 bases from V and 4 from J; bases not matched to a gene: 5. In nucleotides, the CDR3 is TGTGCCAGCAGCTCGAGACTAGCGGGGGGCTCAGATACGCAGTATTTT. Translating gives CASSSRLAGGSDTQYF.

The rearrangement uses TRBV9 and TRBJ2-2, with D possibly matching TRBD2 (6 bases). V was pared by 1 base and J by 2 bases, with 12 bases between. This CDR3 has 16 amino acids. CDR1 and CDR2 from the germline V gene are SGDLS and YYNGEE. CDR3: CASSVRGSPNTGELFF. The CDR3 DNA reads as TGTGCCAGCAGCGTACGGGGGTCCCCTAACACCGGGGAGCTGTTTTTT.

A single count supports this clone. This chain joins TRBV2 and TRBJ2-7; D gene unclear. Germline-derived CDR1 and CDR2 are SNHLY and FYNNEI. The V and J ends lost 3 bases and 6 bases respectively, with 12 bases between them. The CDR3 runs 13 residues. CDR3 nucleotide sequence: TGTGCCAGCAGTGAGGATACCGTGAGCGAGCAGTACTTC. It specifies CASSEDTVSEQYF.

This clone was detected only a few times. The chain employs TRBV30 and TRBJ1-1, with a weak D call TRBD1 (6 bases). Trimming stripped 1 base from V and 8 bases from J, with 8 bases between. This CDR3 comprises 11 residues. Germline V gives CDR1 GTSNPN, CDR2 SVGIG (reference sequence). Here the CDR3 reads CAWSEDREAFF. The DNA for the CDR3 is TGTGCCTGGAGTGAAGACAGGGAAGCTTTCTTT.

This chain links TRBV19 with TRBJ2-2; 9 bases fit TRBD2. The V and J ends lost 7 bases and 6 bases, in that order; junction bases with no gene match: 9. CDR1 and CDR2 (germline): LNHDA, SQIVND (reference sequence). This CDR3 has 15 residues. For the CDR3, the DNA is TGTGCCAGTACCATACCGGGACTAGCTGCCGGGGAGCTGTTTTTT. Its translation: CASTIPGLAAGELFF.

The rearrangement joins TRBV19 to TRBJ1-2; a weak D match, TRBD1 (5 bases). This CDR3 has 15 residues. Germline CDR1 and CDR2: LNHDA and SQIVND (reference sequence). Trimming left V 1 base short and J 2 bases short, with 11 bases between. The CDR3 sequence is CASSIGDFGNYGYTF. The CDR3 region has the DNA TGTGCCAGTAGTATAGGGGACTTTGGCAACTATGGCTACACCTTC.

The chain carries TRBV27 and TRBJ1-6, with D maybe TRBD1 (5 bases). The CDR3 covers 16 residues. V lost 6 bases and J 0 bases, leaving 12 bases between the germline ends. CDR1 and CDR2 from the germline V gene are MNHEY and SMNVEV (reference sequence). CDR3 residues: CASSPKGSSYNSPLHF. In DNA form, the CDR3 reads TGTGCCAGCAGCCCTAAGGGGAGCTCCTATAATTCACCCCTCCACTTT.

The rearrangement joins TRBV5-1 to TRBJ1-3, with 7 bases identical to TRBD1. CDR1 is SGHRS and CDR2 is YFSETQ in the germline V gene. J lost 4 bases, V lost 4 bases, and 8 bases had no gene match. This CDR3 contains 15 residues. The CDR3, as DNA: TGCGCCAGCAGCCAGGGACAGACGGACGGAAACACCATATATTTT. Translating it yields CASSQGQTDGNTIYF.

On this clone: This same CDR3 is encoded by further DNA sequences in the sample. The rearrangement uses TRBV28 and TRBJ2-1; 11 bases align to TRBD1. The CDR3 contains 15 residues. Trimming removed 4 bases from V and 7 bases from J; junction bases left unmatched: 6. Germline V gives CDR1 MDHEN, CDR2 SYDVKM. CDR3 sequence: CASSSGQGARNEQFF. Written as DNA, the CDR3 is TGTGCCAGCAGTTCCGGACAGGGGGCGCGGAATGAGCAGTTCTTC.

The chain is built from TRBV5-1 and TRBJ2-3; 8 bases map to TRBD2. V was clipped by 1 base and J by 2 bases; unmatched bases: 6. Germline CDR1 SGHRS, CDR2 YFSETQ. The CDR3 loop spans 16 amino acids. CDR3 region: CASSLLSGGPTDTQYF. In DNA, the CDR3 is TGCGCCAGCAGCTTGTTAAGCGGGGGCCCCACAGATACGCAGTATTTT.

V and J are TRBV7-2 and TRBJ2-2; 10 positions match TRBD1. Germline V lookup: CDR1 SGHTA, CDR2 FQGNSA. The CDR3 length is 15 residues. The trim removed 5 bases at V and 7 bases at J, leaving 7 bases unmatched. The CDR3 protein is CASSGRDRGIGELFF. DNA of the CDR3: TGTGCCAGCAGCGGACGGGACAGGGGAATCGGGGAGCTGTTTTTT.

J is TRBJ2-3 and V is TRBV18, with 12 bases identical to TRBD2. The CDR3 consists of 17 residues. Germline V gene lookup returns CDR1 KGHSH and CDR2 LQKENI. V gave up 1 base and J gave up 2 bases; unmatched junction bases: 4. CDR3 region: CASSPRLAGGFTDTQYF. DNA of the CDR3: TGTGCCAGCTCACCACGTCTAGCGGGGGGGTTCACAGATACGCAGTATTTT. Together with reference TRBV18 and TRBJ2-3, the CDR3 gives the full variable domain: NAGVMQNPRHLVRRRGQEARLRCSPMKGHSHVYWYRQLPEEGLKFMVYLQKENIIDESGMPKERFSAEFPKEGPSILRIQQVVRGDSAAYFCASSPRLAGGFTDTQYFGPGTRLTVL.

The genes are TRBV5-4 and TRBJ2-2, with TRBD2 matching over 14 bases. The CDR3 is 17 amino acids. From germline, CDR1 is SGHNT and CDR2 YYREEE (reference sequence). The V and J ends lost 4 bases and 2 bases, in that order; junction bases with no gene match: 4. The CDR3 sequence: CASSTGLAGVNTGELFF. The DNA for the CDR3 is TGTGCCAGCAGCACGGGACTAGCGGGGGTTAACACCGGGGAGCTGTTTTTT.

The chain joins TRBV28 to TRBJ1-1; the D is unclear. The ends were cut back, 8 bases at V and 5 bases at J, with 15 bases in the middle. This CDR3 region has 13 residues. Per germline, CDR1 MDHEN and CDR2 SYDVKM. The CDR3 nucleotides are TGTGCCAGCGGAATGGGTAGTTGGACTGAAGCTTTCTTT. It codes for CASGMGSWTEAFF. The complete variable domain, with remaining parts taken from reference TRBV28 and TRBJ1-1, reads DVKVTQSSRYLVKRTGEKVFLECVQDMDHENMFWYRQDPGLGLRLIYFSYDVKMKEKGDIPEGYSVSREKKERFSLILESASTNQTSMYLCASGMGSWTEAFFGQGTRLTVV.

The CDR3 loop reads CASRGASGRVDEQFF. The CDR3 DNA follows: TGCGCCAGCAGAGGGGCTAGCGGGAGGGTAGATGAGCAGTTCTTC. This chain links TRBV5-1 with TRBJ2-1, with 12 bases that match TRBD2. Germline-derived CDR1 and CDR2 are SGHRS and YFSETQ. The ends lost 5 bases at V and 8 bases at J; junction bases unmatched: 8. The CDR3 sequence is 15 residues long.

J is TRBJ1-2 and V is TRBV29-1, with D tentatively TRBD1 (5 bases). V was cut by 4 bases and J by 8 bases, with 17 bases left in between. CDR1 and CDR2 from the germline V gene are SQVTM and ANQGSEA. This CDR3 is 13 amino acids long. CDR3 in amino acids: CSVGKMGTSGYTF. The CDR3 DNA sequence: TGCAGCGTTGGCAAGATGGGGACCTCGGGCTACACCTTC.

The CDR3 loop is CASSSGQGQGGYTF. The CDR3 nucleotides read TGTGCCAGTAGTAGTGGACAGGGGCAGGGCGGCTACACCTTC. The chain recombines TRBV19 with TRBJ1-2, with TRBD1 identical over 9 bases. The CDR3 consists of 14 residues. The J segment lost 8 bases and the V segment lost 4 bases, leaving 8 bases of the junction unmatched. Germline V gene data show CDR1 as LNHDA and CDR2 as SQIVND (reference sequence).

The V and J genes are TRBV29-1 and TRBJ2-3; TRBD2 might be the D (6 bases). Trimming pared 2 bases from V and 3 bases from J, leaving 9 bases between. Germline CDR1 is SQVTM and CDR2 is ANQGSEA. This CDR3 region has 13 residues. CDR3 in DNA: TGCAGCGTTGAAAAGGGAGGAACAGATACGCAGTATTTT. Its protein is CSVEKGGTDTQYF.